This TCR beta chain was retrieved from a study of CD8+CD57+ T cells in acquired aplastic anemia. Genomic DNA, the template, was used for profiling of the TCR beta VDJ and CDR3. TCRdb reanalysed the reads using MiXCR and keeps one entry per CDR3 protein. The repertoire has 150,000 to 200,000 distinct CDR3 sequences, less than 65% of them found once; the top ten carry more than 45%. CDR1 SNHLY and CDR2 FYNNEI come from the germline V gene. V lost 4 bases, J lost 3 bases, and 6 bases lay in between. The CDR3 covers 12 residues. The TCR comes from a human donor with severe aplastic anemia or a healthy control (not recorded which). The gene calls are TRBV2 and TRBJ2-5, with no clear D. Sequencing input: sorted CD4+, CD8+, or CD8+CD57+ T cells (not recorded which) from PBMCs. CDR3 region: CASSVLEETQYF. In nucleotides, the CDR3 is TGTGCCAGCAGTGTTCTTGAAGAGACCCAGTACTTC.